Detailed here is one T cell receptor (beta chain). This sample stems from a study of cytotoxic CD8 clonotypes in ibrutinib-treated CLL. The assay was immunoSEQ multiplex PCR, and TCRdb's table has in-frame clones only and misses some. The data show approximately 97,000 clones, roughly three quarters seen once. The sequencing here drew on PBMCs, taken after 24 months of ibrutinib treatment. This TCR derives from a human donor with chronic lymphocytic leukemia.

CDR3: CASSYVGIGYTF. CDR3 nucleotide sequence: TGTGCCAGTAGTTATGTTGGGATCGGCTACACCTTC. This chain links TRBV19 with TRBJ1-2, with D unclear. V lost 5 bases and J 8 bases, leaving 12 bases between the germline ends. There are 12 residues in the CDR3. CDR1 is LNHDA and CDR2 is SQIVND in the germline V gene (reference sequence).